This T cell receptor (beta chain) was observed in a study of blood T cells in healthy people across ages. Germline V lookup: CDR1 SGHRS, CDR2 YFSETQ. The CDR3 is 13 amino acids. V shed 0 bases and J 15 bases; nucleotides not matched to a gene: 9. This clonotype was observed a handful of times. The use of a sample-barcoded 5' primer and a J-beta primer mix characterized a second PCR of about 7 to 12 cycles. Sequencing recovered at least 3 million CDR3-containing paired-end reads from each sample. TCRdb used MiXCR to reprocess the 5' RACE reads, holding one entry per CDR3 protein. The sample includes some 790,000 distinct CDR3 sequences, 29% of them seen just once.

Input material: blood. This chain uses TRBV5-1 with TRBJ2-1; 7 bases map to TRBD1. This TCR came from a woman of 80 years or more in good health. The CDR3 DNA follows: TGCGCCAGCAGCTTGGACGATCGACAGGGACCGTTCTTC. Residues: CASSLDDRQGPFF.